This T cell receptor (beta chain) comes out of a study of cytomegalovirus exposure and HLA in healthy donors. For the study at large: About 80 million unique TCRs from HLA-typed donors were held in an early data release.

PCR involved 60 Vbeta and 13 Jbeta primers. Clones were sequenced by immunoSEQ multiplex PCR, and TCRdb holds only the in-frame ones, with some missing. The top ten clones hold roughly 2.4% of a sample with around 100,000 clones, roughly 68% of them seen once. The donors comprised healthy bone marrow donors. Sequencing input: PBMCs. The source of this sequence is a woman aged 25-40 years in good health and CMV-seronegative.

DNA for the CDR3: TGTGCCAGCAGTGTCAGGGGGCTTACTGAAGCTTTCTTT. Translating gives CASSVRGLTEAFF. This chain uses TRBV2 with TRBJ1-1, with 8 bases fitting TRBD1. Unmatched junction bases numbered 3, after V lost 4 bases and J lost 5 bases. Germline V gives CDR1 SNHLY, CDR2 FYNNEI. This CDR3 region has 13 residues. Combining the CDR3 with reference TRBV2 and TRBJ1-1 gives the whole variable domain EPEVTQTPSHQVTQMGQEVILRCVPISNHLYFYWYRQILGQKVEFLVSFYNNEISEKSEIFDDQFSVERPDGSNFTLKIRSTKLEDSAMYFCASSVRGLTEAFFGQGTRLTVV.